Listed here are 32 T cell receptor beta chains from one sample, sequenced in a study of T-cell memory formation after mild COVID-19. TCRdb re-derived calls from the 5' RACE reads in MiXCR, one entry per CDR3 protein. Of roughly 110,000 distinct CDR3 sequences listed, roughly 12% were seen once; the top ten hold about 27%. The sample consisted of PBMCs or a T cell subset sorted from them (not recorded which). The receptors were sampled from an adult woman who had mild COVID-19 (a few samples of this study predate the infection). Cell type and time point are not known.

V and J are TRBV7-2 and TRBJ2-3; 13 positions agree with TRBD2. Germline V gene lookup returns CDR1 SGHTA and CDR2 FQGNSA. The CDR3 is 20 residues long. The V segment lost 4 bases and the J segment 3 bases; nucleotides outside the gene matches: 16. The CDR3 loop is CASSSPALLAGGGGTDTQYF. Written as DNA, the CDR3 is TGTGCCAGCAGCTCCCCGGCCCTACTAGCGGGGGGGGGCGGGACAGATACGCAGTATTTT.

CDR3 protein: CASSSRGNSPLHF. The CDR3 DNA sequence: TGTGCCAGCAGCTCCAGAGGGAATTCACCCCTCCACTTT. The chain links TRBV7-9 to TRBJ1-6; D remains unclear. Per germline, CDR1 SEHNR and CDR2 FQNEAQ (reference sequence). V lost 4 bases and J lost 7, with 8 bases in between. The CDR3 spans 13 residues.

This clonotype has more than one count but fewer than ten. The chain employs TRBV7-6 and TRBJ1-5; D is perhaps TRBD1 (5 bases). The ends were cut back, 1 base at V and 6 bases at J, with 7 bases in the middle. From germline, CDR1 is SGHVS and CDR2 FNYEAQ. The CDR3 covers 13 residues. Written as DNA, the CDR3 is TGTGCCAGCAGCTTAGGGGGGAGTCAGCCCCAGCATTTT. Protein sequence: CASSLGGSQPQHF.

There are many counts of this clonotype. The CDR3 DNA is TGTGCCAGCATGGGGACTAGCGGGAGGGCCCTGGATGAGCAGTTCTTC. It translates to CASMGTSGRALDEQFF. The genes are TRBV6-5 and TRBJ2-1; 16 nucleotides match TRBD2. The CDR3 length is 16 residues. V lost 7 bases to trimming and J lost 8 bases; unmatched junction nucleotides: 8. Germline assignment: CDR1 MNHEY and CDR2 SVGAGI.

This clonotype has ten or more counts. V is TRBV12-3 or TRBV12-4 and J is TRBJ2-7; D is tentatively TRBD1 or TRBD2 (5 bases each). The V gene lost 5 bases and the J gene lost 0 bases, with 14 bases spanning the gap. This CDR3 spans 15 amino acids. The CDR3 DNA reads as TGTGCCAGCAGTCCACCCGGGACCCTCTCCTACGAGCAGTACTTC. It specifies CASSPPGTLSYEQYF.

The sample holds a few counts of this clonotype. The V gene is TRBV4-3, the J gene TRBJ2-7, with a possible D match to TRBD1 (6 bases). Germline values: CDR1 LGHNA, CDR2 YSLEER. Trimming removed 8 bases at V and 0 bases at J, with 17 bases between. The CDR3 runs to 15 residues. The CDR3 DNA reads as TGCGCCAGCTCCCCTTCGGACAGTAGCTCCTACGAGCAGTACTTC. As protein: CASSPSDSSSYEQYF.

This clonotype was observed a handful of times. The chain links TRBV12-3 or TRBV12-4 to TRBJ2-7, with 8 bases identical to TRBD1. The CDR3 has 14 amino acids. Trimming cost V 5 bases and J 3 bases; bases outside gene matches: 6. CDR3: CASSPRQGLYEQYF. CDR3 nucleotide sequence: TGTGCCAGCAGTCCCAGACAGGGGCTCTACGAGCAGTACTTC.

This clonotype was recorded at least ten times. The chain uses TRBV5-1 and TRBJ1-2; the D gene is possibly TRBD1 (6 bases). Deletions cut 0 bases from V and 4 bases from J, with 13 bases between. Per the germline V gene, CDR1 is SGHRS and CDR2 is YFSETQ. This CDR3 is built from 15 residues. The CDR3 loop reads CASSLGTEFLYGYTF. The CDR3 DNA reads TGCGCCAGCAGCTTGGGGACAGAGTTCCTCTATGGCTACACCTTC.

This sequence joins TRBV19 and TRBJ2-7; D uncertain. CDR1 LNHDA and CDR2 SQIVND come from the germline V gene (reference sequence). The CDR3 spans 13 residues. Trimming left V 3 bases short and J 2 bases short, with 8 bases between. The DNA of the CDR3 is TGTGCCAGTAGTATGGCTCAGACCTACGAGCAGTACTTC. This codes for CASSMAQTYEQYF.

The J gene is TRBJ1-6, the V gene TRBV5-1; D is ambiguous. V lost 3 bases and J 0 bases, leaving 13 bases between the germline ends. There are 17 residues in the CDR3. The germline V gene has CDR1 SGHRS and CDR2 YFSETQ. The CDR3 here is CASSSGPIASYNSPLHF. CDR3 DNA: TGCGCCAGCAGCTCAGGACCTATTGCCTCCTATAATTCACCCCTCCACTTT.

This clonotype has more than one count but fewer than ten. The CDR3 here is CASSLLGLAGPSTDTQYF. The CDR3 nucleotides are TGCGCCAGCAGCCTGCTCGGGCTAGCGGGGCCTAGCACAGATACGCAGTATTTT. V and J are TRBV4-1 and TRBJ2-3, with 9 bases fitting TRBD2. The CDR3 extends over 18 amino acids. The ends lost 4 bases at V and 0 bases at J; junction bases unmatched: 11. CDR1 MGHRA and CDR2 YSYEKL come from the germline V gene.

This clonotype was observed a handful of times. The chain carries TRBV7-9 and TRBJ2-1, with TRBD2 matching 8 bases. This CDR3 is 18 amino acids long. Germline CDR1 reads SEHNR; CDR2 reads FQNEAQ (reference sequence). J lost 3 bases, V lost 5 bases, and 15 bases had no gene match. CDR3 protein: CASSPITPGLGIYNEQFF. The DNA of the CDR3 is TGTGCCAGCAGCCCCATCACCCCGGGACTAGGCATCTACAATGAGCAGTTCTTC. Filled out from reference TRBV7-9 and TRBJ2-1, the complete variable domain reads DTGVSQNPRHKITKRGQNVTFRCDPISEHNRLYWYRQTLGQGPEFLTYFQNEAQLEKSRLLSDRFSAERPKGSFSTLEIQRTEQGDSAMYLCASSPITPGLGIYNEQFFGPGTRLTVL.

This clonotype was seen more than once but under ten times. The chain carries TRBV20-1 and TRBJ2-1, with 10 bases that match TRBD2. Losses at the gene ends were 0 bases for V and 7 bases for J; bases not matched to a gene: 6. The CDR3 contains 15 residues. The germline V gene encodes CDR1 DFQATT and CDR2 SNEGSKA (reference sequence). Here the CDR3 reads CSARDSGTSANEQFF. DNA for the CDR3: TGCAGTGCTAGAGATTCGGGGACTAGCGCGAATGAGCAGTTCTTC.

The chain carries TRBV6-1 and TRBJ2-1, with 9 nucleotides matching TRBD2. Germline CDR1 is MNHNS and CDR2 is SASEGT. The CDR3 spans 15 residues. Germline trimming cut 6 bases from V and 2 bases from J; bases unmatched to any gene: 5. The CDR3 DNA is TGTGCCAGCAGCCGCGGGGGGGCCGCCTACAATGAGCAGTTCTTC. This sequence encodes CASSRGGAAYNEQFF.

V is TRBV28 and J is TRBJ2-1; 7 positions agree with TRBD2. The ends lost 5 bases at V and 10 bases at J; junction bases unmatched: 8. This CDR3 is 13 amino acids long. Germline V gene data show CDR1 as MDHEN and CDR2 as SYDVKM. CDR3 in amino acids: CASSPTQGGEQFF. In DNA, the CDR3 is TGTGCCAGCAGTCCGACGCAGGGAGGGGAGCAGTTCTTC.

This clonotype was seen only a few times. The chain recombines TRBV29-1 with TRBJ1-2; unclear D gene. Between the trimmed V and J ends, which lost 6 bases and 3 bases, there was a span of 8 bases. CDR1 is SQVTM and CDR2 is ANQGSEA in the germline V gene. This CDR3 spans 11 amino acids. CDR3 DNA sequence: TGCAGCGTCAAGGGCCACTATGGCTACACCTTC. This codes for CSVKGHYGYTF.

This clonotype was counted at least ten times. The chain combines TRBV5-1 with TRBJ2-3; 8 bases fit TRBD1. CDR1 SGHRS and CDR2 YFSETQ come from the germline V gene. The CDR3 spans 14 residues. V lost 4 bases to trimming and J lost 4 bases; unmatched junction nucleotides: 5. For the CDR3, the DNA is TGCGCCAGCAGCCCCGGACAGGGCGCAGATACGCAGTATTTT. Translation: CASSPGQGADTQYF.

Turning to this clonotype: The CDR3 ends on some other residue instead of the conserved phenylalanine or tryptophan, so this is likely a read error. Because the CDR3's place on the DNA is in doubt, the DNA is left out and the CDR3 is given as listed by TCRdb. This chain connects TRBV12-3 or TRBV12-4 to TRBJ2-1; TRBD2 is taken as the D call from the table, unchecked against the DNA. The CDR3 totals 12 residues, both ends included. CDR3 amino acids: CASSTKDLPTNL.

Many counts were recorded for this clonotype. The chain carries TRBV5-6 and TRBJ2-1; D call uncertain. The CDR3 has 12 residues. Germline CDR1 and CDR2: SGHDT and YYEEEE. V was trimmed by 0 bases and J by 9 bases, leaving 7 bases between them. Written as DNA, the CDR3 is TGTGCCAGCAGCTTGGGTAGTTCTGAGCAGTTCTTC. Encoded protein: CASSLGSSEQFF.

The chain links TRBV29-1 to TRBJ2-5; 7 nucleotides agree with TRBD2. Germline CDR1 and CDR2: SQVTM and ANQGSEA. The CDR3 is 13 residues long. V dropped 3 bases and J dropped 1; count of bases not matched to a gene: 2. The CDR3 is CSVEASGQETQYF. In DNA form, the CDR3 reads TGCAGCGTTGAGGCTAGCGGCCAAGAGACCCAGTACTTC. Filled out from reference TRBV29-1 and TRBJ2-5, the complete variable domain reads SAVISQKPSRDICQRGTSLTIQCQVDSQVTMMFWYRQQPGQSLTLIATANQGSEATYESGFVIDKFPISRPNLTFSTLTVSNMSPEDSSIYLCSVEASGQETQYFGPGTRLLVL.

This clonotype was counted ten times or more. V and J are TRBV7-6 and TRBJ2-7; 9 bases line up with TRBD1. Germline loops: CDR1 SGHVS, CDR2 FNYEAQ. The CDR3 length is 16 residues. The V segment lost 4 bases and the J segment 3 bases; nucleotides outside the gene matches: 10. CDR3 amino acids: CASSSGPGQGNYEQYF. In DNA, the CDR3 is TGTGCCAGCAGCTCCGGTCCAGGACAGGGGAACTACGAGCAGTACTTC.

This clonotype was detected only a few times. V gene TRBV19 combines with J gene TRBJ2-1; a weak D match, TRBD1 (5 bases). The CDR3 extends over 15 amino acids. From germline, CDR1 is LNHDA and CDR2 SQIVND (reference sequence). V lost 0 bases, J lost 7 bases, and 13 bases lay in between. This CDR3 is CASSIEGQGMNEQFF. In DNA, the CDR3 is TGTGCCAGTAGTATAGAGGGCCAGGGTATGAATGAGCAGTTCTTC.

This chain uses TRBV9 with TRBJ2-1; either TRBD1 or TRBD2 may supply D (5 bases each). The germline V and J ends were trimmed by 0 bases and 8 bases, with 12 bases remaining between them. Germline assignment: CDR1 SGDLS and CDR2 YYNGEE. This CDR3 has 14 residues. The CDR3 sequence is CASSVGDGIHEQFF. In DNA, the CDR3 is TGTGCCAGCAGCGTAGGGGACGGGATACATGAGCAGTTCTTC. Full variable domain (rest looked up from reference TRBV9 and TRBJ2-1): DSGVTQTPKHLITATGQRVTLRCSPRSGDLSVYWYQQSLDQGLQFLIQYYNGEERAKGNILERFSAQQFPDLHSELNLSSLELGDSALYFCASSVGDGIHEQFFGPGTRLTVL.

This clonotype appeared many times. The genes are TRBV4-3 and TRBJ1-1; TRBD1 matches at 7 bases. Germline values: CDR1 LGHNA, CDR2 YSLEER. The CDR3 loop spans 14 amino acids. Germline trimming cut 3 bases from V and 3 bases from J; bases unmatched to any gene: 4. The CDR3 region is CASSHYTGDTEAFF. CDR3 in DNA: TGCGCCAGCAGCCATTATACAGGGGACACTGAAGCTTTCTTT.

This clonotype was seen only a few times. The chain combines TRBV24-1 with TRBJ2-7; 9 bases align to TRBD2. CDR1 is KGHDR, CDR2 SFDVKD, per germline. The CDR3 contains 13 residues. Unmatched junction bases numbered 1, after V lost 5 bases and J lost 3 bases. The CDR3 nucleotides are TGTGCCACCAGTGGCGGGAGGGTCTACGAGCAGTACTTC. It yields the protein CATSGGRVYEQYF.

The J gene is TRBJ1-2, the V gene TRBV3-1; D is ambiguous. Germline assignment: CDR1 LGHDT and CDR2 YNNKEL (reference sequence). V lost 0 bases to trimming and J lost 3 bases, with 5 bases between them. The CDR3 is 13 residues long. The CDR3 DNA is TGTGCCAGCAGCCAAGATAAGGACTATGGCTACACCTTC. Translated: CASSQDKDYGYTF. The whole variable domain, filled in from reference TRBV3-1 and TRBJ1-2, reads DTAVSQTPKYLVTQMGNDKSIKCEQNLGHDTMYWYKQDSKKFLKIMFSYNNKELIINETVPNRFSPKSPDKAHLNLHINSLELGDSAVYFCASSQDKDYGYTFGSGTRLTVV.

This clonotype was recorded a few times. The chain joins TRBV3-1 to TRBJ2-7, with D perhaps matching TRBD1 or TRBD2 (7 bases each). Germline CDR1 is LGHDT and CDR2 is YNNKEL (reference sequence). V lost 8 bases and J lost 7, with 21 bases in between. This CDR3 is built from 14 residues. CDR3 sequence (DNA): TGTGCCAGCGGACGGGACAGCTGGGGGGGGGAGCAGTACTTC. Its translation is CASGRDSWGGEQYF.

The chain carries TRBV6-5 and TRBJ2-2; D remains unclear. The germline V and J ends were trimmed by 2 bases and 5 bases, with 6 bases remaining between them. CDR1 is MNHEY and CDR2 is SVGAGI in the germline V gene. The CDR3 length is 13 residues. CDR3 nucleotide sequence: TGTGCCAGCAGTTACCCTAGGACCGGGGAGCTGTTTTTT. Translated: CASSYPRTGELFF.

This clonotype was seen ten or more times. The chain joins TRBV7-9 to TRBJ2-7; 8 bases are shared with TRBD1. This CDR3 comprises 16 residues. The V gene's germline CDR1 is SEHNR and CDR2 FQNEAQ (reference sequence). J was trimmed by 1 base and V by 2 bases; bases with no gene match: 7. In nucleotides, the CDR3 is TGTGCCAGCAGCTTATTTGACAGGGGCCATTCCTACGAGCAGTACTTC. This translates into CASSLFDRGHSYEQYF.

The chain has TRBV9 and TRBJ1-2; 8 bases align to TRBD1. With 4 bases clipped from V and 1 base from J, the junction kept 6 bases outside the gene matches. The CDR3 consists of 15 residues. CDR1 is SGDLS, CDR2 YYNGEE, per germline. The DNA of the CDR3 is TGTGCCAGCAGCCTCCGACAGGGGCTTAACTATGGCTACACCTTC. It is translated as CASSLRQGLNYGYTF.

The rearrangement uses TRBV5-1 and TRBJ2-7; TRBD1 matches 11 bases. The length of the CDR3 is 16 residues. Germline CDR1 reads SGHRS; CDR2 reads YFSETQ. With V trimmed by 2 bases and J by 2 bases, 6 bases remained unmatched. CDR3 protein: CASSFGQGALTYEQYF. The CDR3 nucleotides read TGCGCCAGCAGCTTTGGACAGGGGGCATTGACCTACGAGCAGTACTTC.

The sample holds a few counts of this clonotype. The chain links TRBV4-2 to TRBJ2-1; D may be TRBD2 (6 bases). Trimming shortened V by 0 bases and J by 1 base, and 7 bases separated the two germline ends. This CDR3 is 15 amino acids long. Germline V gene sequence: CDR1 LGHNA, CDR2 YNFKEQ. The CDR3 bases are TGTGCCAGCAGCCAAGACCGGGGGTCCTACAATGAGCAGTTCTTC. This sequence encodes CASSQDRGSYNEQFF.